The 28 T cell receptor beta chains listed next were all sequenced from one sample in a study of cytomegalovirus exposure and HLA in healthy donors. 60 Vbeta and 13 Jbeta primers were used in PCR. Here immunoSEQ multiplex PCR was the method, and the copy in TCRdb shows in-frame clones only, minus some. The repertoire includes 180,000 or so clones, less than 90% of them detected once, and just over 4.5% sits in the top ten. Sample: PBMCs. The receptors derive from a woman between 50 and 59 years old in good health and CMV-seropositive.

A word on this clone: A junction end diverges from the germline sequence, so it may reflect a read error. The V and J genes are TRBV7-9 and TRBJ2-7, with 8 bases identical to TRBD2. CDR3 length: 15 residues. The germline CDR1 and CDR2 sequences are SEHNR and FQNEAQ (reference sequence). The DNA for the CDR3 is TGTTCCAGCAGCTCATATAGCGGGACCGTGTACGAGCAGTACTTC. This translates into CSSSSYSGTVYEQYF.

The rearrangement links TRBV11-2 to TRBJ1-2; no clear D. CDR3 length: 14 residues. With 1 base removed from V and 4 bases from J, the gap between germline ends came to 10 bases. Germline CDR1 is SGHAT and CDR2 is FQNNGV. CDR3 residues: CASSLGPVSYGYTF. The CDR3 nucleotides read TGTGCCAGCAGCTTAGGGCCCGTCAGCTATGGCTACACCTTC.

This clone was seen once. One junction end does not reproduce the germline sequence, and a read error may be involved. The J gene is TRBJ1-1, the V gene TRBV27; 11 nucleotides agree with TRBD1. Germline V CDR1 and CDR2: MNHEY, SMNVEV (reference sequence). The CDR3 runs 15 residues. The CDR3 protein is CASSLLTGTGGLVWF. In nucleotides, the CDR3 is TGTGCCAGCAGTTTACTTACCGGGACAGGGGGTCTTGTGTGGTTT.

The rearrangement uses TRBV4-2 and TRBJ1-2, with a weak D call TRBD1 (5 bases). CDR1 is LGHNA and CDR2 is YNFKEQ in the germline V gene. Trimming stripped 1 base from V and 8 bases from J, with 14 bases between. There are 14 residues in the CDR3. The CDR3: CASSQGKVPGGYTF. The CDR3 coding sequence is TGTGCCAGCAGCCAAGGTAAAGTTCCAGGGGGCTACACCTTC.

The chain joins TRBV13 to TRBJ1-4; D perhaps matches TRBD1 (5 bases). CDR1 is PRHDT, CDR2 FYEKMQ, per germline (reference sequence). Trimming removed 5 bases at V and 0 bases at J, with 13 bases between. The CDR3 loop spans 16 amino acids. CDR3 coding DNA: TGTGCCAGCAGCCCGACAGCAACTGCAACTAATGAAAAACTGTTTTTT. Encoded protein: CASSPTATATNEKLFF.

This chain uses TRBV5-1 with TRBJ2-1; D possibly corresponds to TRBD1 (5 bases). The CDR3 runs 18 residues. V was clipped by 7 bases and J by 2 bases, with 25 bases between them. Germline CDR1 and CDR2: SGHRS and YFSETQ. CDR3 residues: CASAIEDRPFLTYNEQFF. CDR3 coding DNA: TGCGCCAGCGCCATAGAAGACAGACCCTTTTTGACCTACAATGAGCAGTTCTTC.

This clone was observed a few times. The chain combines TRBV30 with TRBJ1-1; TRBD1 aligns across 7 bases. V shed 4 bases and J 3 bases; nucleotides not matched to a gene: 5. CDR3 length: 13 amino acids. Per the germline V gene, CDR1 is GTSNPN and CDR2 is SVGIG (reference sequence). The CDR3 bases are TGTGCCTGGACCACAGACAGGGACACTGAAGCTTTCTTT. Protein product: CAWTTDRDTEAFF.

V is TRBV5-1 and J is TRBJ1-1, with 7 bases that match TRBD1. The V segment lost 2 bases and the J segment 1 base; nucleotides outside the gene matches: 2. Germline CDR1 is SGHRS and CDR2 is YFSETQ. This CDR3 spans 14 amino acids. CDR3 DNA sequence: TGCGCCAGCAGCTTCCGGGACAGGAACACTGAAGCTTTCTTT. Translating it yields CASSFRDRNTEAFF. The entire variable domain, with the rest obtained from reference TRBV5-1 and TRBJ1-1, is as follows: KAGVTQTPRYLIKTRGQQVTLSCSPISGHRSVSWYQQTPGQGLQFLFEYFSETQRNKGNFPGRFSGRQFSNSRSEMNVSTLELGDSALYLCASSFRDRNTEAFFGQGTRLTVV.

The rearrangement uses TRBV15 and TRBJ1-1; D remains ambiguous. CDR1 and CDR2 (germline): LNHNV, YYDKDF (reference sequence). V was pared by 2 bases and J by 4 bases, with 5 bases between. The CDR3 is made up of 12 amino acids. CDR3 nucleotides: TGTGCCACCAGCAGAAGGAGCACTGAAGCTTTCTTT. It is translated as CATSRRSTEAFF.

The chain links TRBV4-2 to TRBJ2-2, with D tentatively TRBD1 (6 bases). CDR3 length: 15 residues. From germline, CDR1 is LGHNA and CDR2 YNFKEQ. Trimming cost V 5 bases and J 4 bases, with 14 bases left between them. CDR3 sequence: CASSSSAGATGELFF. For the CDR3, the DNA is TGTGCCAGCAGCTCGAGCGCAGGGGCCACCGGGGAGCTGTTTTTT.

This clone showed up just once. The chain couples TRBV5-4 to TRBJ1-2; possible D gene TRBD1, 5 bases. Germline V gene sequence: CDR1 SGHNT, CDR2 YYREEE (reference sequence). CDR3 length: 17 residues. V dropped 3 bases and J dropped 7 bases, with 25 bases sitting between them. The CDR3 sequence: CASSSGSNDRRYGGYTF. In nucleotides, the CDR3 is TGTGCCAGCAGCTCGGGCAGTAATGACAGACGATACGGTGGCTACACCTTC.

CDR3 DNA: TGCGCCAGCAGCTCATCACAGGGGGCGAAGCAGTACTTC. Translating gives CASSSSQGAKQYF. The J gene is TRBJ2-7, the V gene TRBV5-1; 9 bases line up with TRBD1. V lost 3 bases and J lost 8; bases outside the gene matches: 6. This CDR3 is 13 amino acids long. Germline loops: CDR1 SGHRS, CDR2 YFSETQ.

V usage is TRBV7-2 and J usage is TRBJ2-7; D unresolved. The germline V gene encodes CDR1 SGHTA and CDR2 FQGNSA. V lost 3 bases to trimming and J lost 3 bases, with 18 bases between them. The CDR3 is made up of 16 amino acids. The CDR3 spells CASSFLLGGAGYEQYF. The CDR3 nucleotides are TGTGCCAGCAGCTTCCTCCTCGGTGGTGCTGGCTACGAGCAGTACTTC.

This clone occurred a few times. The chain recombines TRBV5-4 with TRBJ2-5, with 8 bases lining up with TRBD1. The CDR3 totals 14 residues. The V gene's germline CDR1 is SGHNT and CDR2 YYREEE (reference sequence). V gave up 3 bases and J gave up 3 bases; unmatched junction bases: 4. This chain's CDR3 is CASSSGQGKETQYF. CDR3 sequence (DNA): TGTGCCAGCAGCTCCGGACAGGGTAAAGAGACCCAGTACTTC. Full variable domain (remainder filled in from reference TRBV5-4 and TRBJ2-5): ETGVTQSPTHLIKTRGQQVTLRCSSQSGHNTVSWYQQALGQGPQFIFQYYREEENGRGNFPPRFSGLQFPNYSSELNVNALELDDSALYLCASSSGQGKETQYFGPGTRLLVL.

The V call is TRBV15, the J call TRBJ2-2; 7 bases map to TRBD1. Per germline, CDR1 LNHNV and CDR2 YYDKDF (reference sequence). The length of the CDR3 is 15 residues. V lost 5 bases and J lost 6; bases outside the gene matches: 9. CDR3 residues: CATSQGQIRPGELFF. The CDR3, as DNA: TGTGCCACCAGCCAGGGACAGATACGTCCCGGGGAGCTGTTTTTT.

CDR3 loop: CATNSPAQGTYEQYF. The CDR3 region has the DNA TGCGCCACCAATTCGCCGGCACAGGGGACCTACGAGCAGTACTTC. The rearrangement uses TRBV10-2 and TRBJ2-7, with 7 nucleotides matching TRBD1. V lost 10 bases and J lost 2; bases outside the gene matches: 14. The CDR3 spans 15 residues. Germline loops: CDR1 WSHSY, CDR2 SAAADI.

V and J are TRBV6-5 and TRBJ2-7; 8 nucleotides match TRBD1. J was trimmed by 6 bases and V by 5 bases; bases with no gene match: 3. Per germline, CDR1 MNHEY and CDR2 SVGAGI. This CDR3 region has 12 residues. The CDR3 is CASSLDRAEQYF. The CDR3 nucleotides are TGTGCCAGCAGTCTGGACAGGGCCGAGCAGTACTTC.

Here the CDR3 DNA reads TGTGCCAGCAGCCTAGTCTCCAATGAGCAGTTCTTC. This gives the protein CASSLVSNEQFF. V usage is TRBV7-2 and J usage is TRBJ2-1; D ambiguous. V was clipped by 5 bases and J by 6 bases, with 8 bases between them. Germline CDR1 is SGHTA and CDR2 is FQGNSA. This CDR3 is 12 amino acids long.

V usage is TRBV2 and J usage is TRBJ2-7; 12 nucleotides agree with TRBD2. J gave up 1 base and V 8 bases, and 21 bases lay outside the gene matches. Germline-derived CDR1 and CDR2 are SNHLY and FYNNEI. The CDR3 is 20 residues long. CDR3 nucleotides: TGTGCCAGCCAAGGTACTATAACTAGCGGGGGGTCCCGCCATTCCTACGAGCAGTACTTC. Encoded protein: CASQGTITSGGSRHSYEQYF.

In this sample, this clone turned up a few times. The genes are TRBV20-1 and TRBJ2-3; TRBD2 is a possible D gene (7 bases). The CDR3 sequence is 11 residues long. V lost 7 bases, J lost 6 bases, and 11 bases lay in between. CDR1 and CDR2 from the germline V gene are DFQATT and SNEGSKA (reference sequence). CDR3 region: CSEGGRDTQYF. The CDR3 DNA reads TGCAGTGAGGGGGGGAGGGATACGCAGTATTTT.

This rearrangement joins TRBV4-2 to TRBJ1-2; D is uncertain. Germline V CDR1 and CDR2: LGHNA, YNFKEQ. This CDR3 region has 14 residues. Trimming stripped 1 base from V and 5 bases from J, with 11 bases between. The CDR3 DNA reads TGTGCCAGCAGCCAAGCCCCCACTTTGTATGGCTACACCTTC. This gives the protein CASSQAPTLYGYTF.

The gene calls are TRBV4-1 and TRBJ2-1; TRBD2 matches at 7 bases. V trimming: 0 bases; J trimming: 4 bases; junction bases outside the gene matches: 6. The germline gives CDR1 MGHRA, CDR2 YSYEKL. This CDR3 region has 16 residues. CDR3 sequence reads: CASSQEFTGLYNEQFF. The CDR3 DNA reads as TGCGCCAGCAGCCAAGAGTTCACGGGACTATACAATGAGCAGTTCTTC.

The rearrangement joins TRBV6-1 to TRBJ1-3; 9 bases map to TRBD1. Germline V CDR1 and CDR2: MNHNS, SASEGT. The CDR3 loop spans 14 amino acids. J gave up 4 bases and V 7 bases, and 5 bases lay outside the gene matches. CDR3 amino acids: CASTRTGDGNTIYF. The CDR3 DNA reads as TGTGCCAGCACGCGGACAGGGGACGGAAACACCATATATTTT.

The count of this clone is one. J is TRBJ2-1 and V is TRBV10-2; D possibly corresponds to TRBD2 (6 bases). V lost 7 bases and J 3 bases, leaving 7 bases between the germline ends. This CDR3 contains 12 residues. Germline CDR1 reads WSHSY; CDR2 reads SAAADI. CDR3 region: CASTEGYNEQFF. Here the CDR3 DNA reads TGCGCCAGCACGGAGGGCTACAATGAGCAGTTCTTC.

V usage is TRBV2 and J usage is TRBJ1-6; D is perhaps TRBD1 (6 bases). The V gene's germline CDR1 is SNHLY and CDR2 FYNNEI. The CDR3 covers 15 residues. Between the trimmed V and J ends, which lost 6 bases and 1 base, there was a span of 10 bases. DNA of the CDR3: TGTGCCAGCAGAACACAGGGTTCCTATAATTCACCCCTCCACTTT. Translation: CASRTQGSYNSPLHF.

This clone was counted once. The V call is TRBV11-1, the J call TRBJ2-7, with D perhaps TRBD2 (6 bases). V dropped 5 bases and J dropped 4 bases, with 15 bases sitting between them. Germline V CDR1 and CDR2: SGHAT, FQDESV (reference sequence). The CDR3 length is 14 residues. The CDR3, as DNA: TGTGCCAGCAGCCTTAGCGGAGCCCCATACGAGCAGTACTTC. It encodes CASSLSGAPYEQYF.

The chain has TRBV2 and TRBJ1-2; a possible D gene is TRBD1 (5 bases). The CDR3 covers 13 residues. CDR1 SNHLY and CDR2 FYNNEI come from the germline V gene. The ends were cut back, 8 bases at V and 7 bases at J, with 17 bases in the middle. The CDR3 here is CASLLQGVSGYTF. The CDR3 DNA follows: TGTGCCAGCCTCCTCCAAGGGGTTAGTGGCTACACCTTC.

In its sample, this clone was seen many times. The chain is built from TRBV2 and TRBJ1-1; tentatively, D is TRBD1 (5 bases). Germline CDR1 SNHLY, CDR2 FYNNEI. Trimming removed 10 bases from V and 1 base from J, with 13 bases in between. CDR3 length: 13 amino acids. The CDR3: CATTRGENTEAFF. CDR3 bases: TGTGCCACCACACGGGGGGAGAACACTGAAGCTTTCTTT.